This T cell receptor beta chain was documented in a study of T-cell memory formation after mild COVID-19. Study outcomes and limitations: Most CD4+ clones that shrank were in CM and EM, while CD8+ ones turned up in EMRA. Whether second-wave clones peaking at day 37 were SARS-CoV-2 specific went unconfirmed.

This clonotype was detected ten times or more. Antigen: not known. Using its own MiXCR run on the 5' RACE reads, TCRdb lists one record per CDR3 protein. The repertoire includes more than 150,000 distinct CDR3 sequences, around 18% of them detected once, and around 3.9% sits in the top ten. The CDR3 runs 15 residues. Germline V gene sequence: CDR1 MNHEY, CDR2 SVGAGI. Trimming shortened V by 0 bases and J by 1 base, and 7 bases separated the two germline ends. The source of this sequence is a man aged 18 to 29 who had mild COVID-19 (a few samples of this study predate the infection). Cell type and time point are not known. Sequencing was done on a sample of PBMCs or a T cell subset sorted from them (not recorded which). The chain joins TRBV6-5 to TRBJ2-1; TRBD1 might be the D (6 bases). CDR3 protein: CASSYSGQSYNEQFF. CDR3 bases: TGTGCCAGCAGTTACTCGGGACAATCCTACAATGAGCAGTTCTTC.